These 15 T cell receptor beta chains originate from one sample sequenced in a study of regulatory T cells in long-lasting Graves disease. iRepertoire HTBI primers and Arm-PCR of CDR3 regions built TCR beta libraries. Each CDR3 protein is one row after TCRdb ran MiXCR on the multiplex PCR reads. The sample includes fewer than 550,000 distinct CDR3 sequences, roughly a sixth of them seen just once. Time point reported: newly diagnosed GD, antithyroid drugs for less than 3 months. PBMC RNA served as the TCR library source. These data were likewise used in another study, on T cells in Graves' hyperthyroidism and ophthalmopathy.

The source material was peripheral blood mononuclear cells (PBMCs), sampled at new diagnosis, from a patient treated with antithyroid drugs. The receptors here all came from a woman aged 40 to 65 with Graves disease.

This clonotype was detected ten times or more. V gene TRBV20-1 combines with J gene TRBJ2-5; TRBD1 is a possible D gene (5 bases). The germline CDR1 and CDR2 sequences are DFQATT and SNEGSKA (reference sequence). This CDR3 has 12 residues. The V gene lost 3 bases and the J gene lost 4 bases, with 9 bases spanning the gap. CDR3 nucleotides: TGCAGTGCTAGTGGGGCTGGAGAGACCCAGTACTTC. Translated: CSASGAGETQYF.

This chain connects TRBV6-1 to TRBJ2-7; no clear D. CDR3 size: 13 residues. V was pared by 6 bases and J by 7 bases, with 16 bases between. CDR1 is MNHNS, CDR2 SASEGT, per germline. The CDR3 DNA is TGTGCCAGCAGCCCCGGTGGGGTGAGGGAGCAGTACTTC. This gives the protein CASSPGGVREQYF.

This clonotype has at least ten counts. The gene calls are TRBV6-1 and TRBJ2-1; tentatively, D is TRBD2 (6 bases). The CDR3 runs to 13 residues. CDR1 and CDR2 (germline): MNHNS, SASEGT. V lost 7 bases to trimming and J lost 3 bases, with 10 bases between them. As DNA, the CDR3 is TGTGCCAGCAAAGGAGGGTACTACAATGAGCAGTTCTTC. Translating gives CASKGGYYNEQFF.

The CDR3 spells CATGAGSSYNSPLHF. CDR3 nucleotides: TGTGCCACCGGCGCCGGGAGCTCCTATAATTCACCCCTCCACTTT. The V gene is TRBV27, the J gene TRBJ1-6; D unclear. The ends were cut back, 10 bases at V and 0 bases at J, with 13 bases in the middle. CDR3 length equals 15 residues. Germline values: CDR1 MNHEY, CDR2 SMNVEV (reference sequence).

In this sample, this clonotype turned up many times. This sequence joins TRBV6-1 and TRBJ2-7; 10 bases match TRBD1. The CDR3 is 14 residues long. Germline values: CDR1 MNHNS, CDR2 SASEGT. The J segment lost 4 bases and the V segment lost 7 bases, leaving 7 bases of the junction unmatched. The CDR3 DNA reads as TGTGCCAGCACCCAGGGACAGGGGAGATACGAGCAGTACTTC. Translating gives CASTQGQGRYEQYF.

In this sample, this clonotype turned up many times. The chain links TRBV12-3 or TRBV12-4 to TRBJ2-2, with D maybe TRBD2 (6 bases). The V gene lost 1 base and the J gene lost 6 bases, with 9 bases spanning the gap. The CDR3 totals 14 residues. CDR3 protein: CASSLGGGPGELFF. The CDR3 DNA reads as TGTGCCAGCAGTTTAGGAGGAGGGCCCGGGGAGCTGTTTTTT.

This clonotype was seen ten or more times. The chain has TRBV5-1 and TRBJ2-3; no definite D call. This CDR3 comprises 14 residues. Per the germline V gene, CDR1 is SGHRS and CDR2 is YFSETQ. Trimming removed 2 bases at V and 3 bases at J, with 10 bases between. The CDR3 DNA reads as TGCGCCAGCAGCTTACGTTTAGAAACAGATACGCAGTATTTT. Translating it yields CASSLRLETDTQYF.

J is TRBJ2-6 and V is TRBV29-1, with unresolved D. The germline CDR1 and CDR2 sequences are SQVTM and ANQGSEA. The CDR3 is 17 amino acids. The ends were cut back, 3 bases at V and 2 bases at J, with 17 bases in the middle. The DNA of the CDR3 is TGCAGCGTTGAGGGTACGGAAGGAAGGGCTGGGGCCAACGTCCTGACTTTC. Amino acid sequence: CSVEGTEGRAGANVLTF. The variable domain in full, completed from reference TRBV29-1 and TRBJ2-6, reads SAVISQKPSRDICQRGTSLTIQCQVDSQVTMMFWYRQQPGQSLTLIATANQGSEATYESGFVIDKFPISRPNLTFSTLTVSNMSPEDSSIYLCSVEGTEGRAGANVLTFGAGSRLTVL.

The genes are TRBV2 and TRBJ2-2; D tentatively fits TRBD1 or TRBD2 (5 bases each). The V gene's germline CDR1 is SNHLY and CDR2 FYNNEI. V lost 6 bases to trimming and J lost 2 bases, with 10 bases between them. There are 14 residues in the CDR3. This chain's CDR3 is CASRVGTNTGELFF. As DNA, the CDR3 is TGTGCCAGCAGAGTAGGGACCAACACCGGGGAGCTGTTTTTT.

The chain carries TRBV29-1 and TRBJ1-5; D may be TRBD1 (5 bases). Trimming took off 4 bases at V and 2 bases at J, with 12 bases between the two ends. This CDR3 region has 14 residues. Germline CDR1 SQVTM, CDR2 ANQGSEA. CDR3 protein: CSVGGTGGNQPQHF. The CDR3 nucleotides are TGCAGCGTTGGTGGTACAGGAGGCAATCAGCCCCAGCATTTT.

Notes on this clonotype: This clone may be a read error of a much larger clone one base away. This rearrangement joins TRBV20-1 to TRBJ1-6, with 9 nucleotides matching TRBD1. The CDR3 has 14 amino acids. Germline values: CDR1 DFQATT, CDR2 SNEGSKA (reference sequence). Germline trimming cut 0 bases from V and 14 bases from J; bases unmatched to any gene: 8. The CDR3 loop is CSARDWTGAPTLHF. The CDR3 region has the DNA TGCAGTGCTAGAGATTGGACAGGGGCGCCAACCCTCCACTTT.

The rearrangement joins TRBV7-9 to TRBJ2-1; tentatively, D is TRBD2 (6 bases). The V and J ends lost 2 bases and 9 bases respectively, with 14 bases between them. This CDR3 is built from 14 residues. Germline CDR1 and CDR2: SEHNR and FQNEAQ (reference sequence). CDR3 loop: CASSLLWGVSEQFF. The CDR3 coding sequence is TGTGCCAGCAGCTTACTATGGGGGGTCAGTGAGCAGTTCTTC. Full variable domain (outside the CDR3, taken from reference TRBV7-9 and TRBJ2-1): DTGVSQNPRHKITKRGQNVTFRCDPISEHNRLYWYRQTLGQGPEFLTYFQNEAQLEKSRLLSDRFSAERPKGSFSTLEIQRTEQGDSAMYLCASSLLWGVSEQFFGPGTRLTVL.

V gene TRBV18 combines with J gene TRBJ2-1; 9 bases are a match to TRBD2. The CDR3 contains 14 residues. Looked up from germline, CDR1 is KGHSH and CDR2 is LQKENI. The trim removed 6 bases at V and 6 bases at J, leaving 6 bases unmatched. The CDR3 DNA sequence: TGTGCCAGCTCGGGGCGGGAGGGCCGCAATGAGCAGTTCTTC. It encodes CASSGREGRNEQFF.

At least ten counts were recorded for this clonotype. The rearrangement uses TRBV5-1 and TRBJ1-1; TRBD1 agrees at 8 bases. Unmatched junction bases numbered 7, after V lost 4 bases and J lost 8 bases. The CDR3 contains 13 residues. The germline V gene encodes CDR1 SGHRS and CDR2 YFSETQ. The CDR3 DNA reads as TGCGCCAGCAGCCCCTCCGGGGACAGGGAAGCTTTCTTT. Translating it yields CASSPSGDREAFF.

V gene TRBV12-3 or TRBV12-4 combines with J gene TRBJ2-1; perhaps TRBD1 as D (6 bases). Trimming took off 5 bases at V and 7 bases at J, with 15 bases between the two ends. The CDR3 covers 14 residues. The CDR3: CASSPGTPGNEQFF. In DNA, the CDR3 is TGTGCCAGCAGTCCCGGGACACCGGGTAATGAGCAGTTCTTC.